The rows below give T cell receptor beta chains drawn from one sample of a study of CD8 T cells in ankylosing spondylitis. Using its own MiXCR run on the 5' RACE reads, TCRdb lists one record per CDR3 protein. The top ten clones hold 21% of a sample with approximately 220,000 distinct CDR3 sequences, about 10% of them seen once. The sequenced material came from blood, either unsorted or a sorted T cell fraction (not recorded which). These receptors were obtained from a male donor with ankylosing spondylitis or in good health (not recorded which). Both conserved end residues are part of each CDR3. D genes are given only for firm matches. For some rows the clone size is stated as once, few or many, or as a class when expanded; others skip it.

v_call	clone_size	j_call	d_call	cdr3_nt	cdr3_aa
TRBV6-1	many	TRBJ2-5	-	TGTGCCAGCAGTGAGCAGGGGGGGGAGACCCAGTACTTC	CASSEQGGETQYF
TRBV14	many	TRBJ2-1	-	TGTGCCAGCAGCCAAACAACAGGGAGTGAGCAGTTCTTC	CASSQTTGSEQFF
TRBV12-3/TRBV12-4	-	TRBJ2-3	TRBD2	TGTGCCAGCTCAGCTAGCGGGGGGGTAGGCGATACGCAGTATTTT	CASSASGGVGDTQYF
TRBV20-1	few	TRBJ1-6	TRBD1	TGCTGTGCTCCCCTACTCCAGGGGGCGACTAATAATTCACCCCTCCACTTT	CCAPLLQGATNNSPLHF
TRBV12-3/TRBV12-4	many	TRBJ1-1	-	TGTGCCAGCAGTTACAGGGAGAACACTGAAGCTTTCTTT	CASSYRENTEAFF
TRBV12-3/TRBV12-4	many	TRBJ2-1	TRBD2	TGTGCCAGCAGTTCACGGACTAGCGGGGCCTACAATGAGCAGTTCTTC	CASSSRTSGAYNEQFF
TRBV20-1	many	TRBJ2-2	TRBD1	TGCAGTGCTCTCACAGGGGGCACCGGGGAGCTGTTTTTT	CSALTGGTGELFF
TRBV7-2	many	TRBJ1-1	-	TGTGCCAGCGGACTACAGGGTTTAACTGAAGCTTTCTTT	CASGLQGLTEAFF
TRBV5-5	many	TRBJ1-5	-	TGTGCCAGCAGCTTGCCCGCTCAGCCCCAGCATTTT	CASSLPAQPQHF
TRBV5-1	-	TRBJ2-5	-	TGCGCCAGCAGGTTCTGGAAGAGCGAGACCCAGTACTTC	CASRFWKSETQYF
TRBV15	few	TRBJ2-5	TRBD2	TGTGCCACCAGCAGAGATATTTCGACTAGCGGGGGACAGGAGACCCAGTACTTC	CATSRDISTSGGQETQYF
TRBV5-1	-	TRBJ2-5	-	TGCGCCAGCAGCTGGGGGACTTCACAAGAGACCCAGTACTTC	CASSWGTSQETQYF
TRBV28	many	TRBJ2-7	-	TGTGCCAGCAGTTTAAGTAAGGCAACCGAGCAGTACTTC	CASSLSKATEQYF
TRBV3-1	few	TRBJ2-3	TRBD2	TGTGCCAGCAGCCAAGATCTGGGGGGGGGAACAGATACGCAGTATTTT	CASSQDLGGGTDTQYF
TRBV28	many	TRBJ2-5	-	TGTGCCAGCAGAGATTGGGTGGCGGGACAAGAGACCCAGTACTTC	CASRDWVAGQETQYF
TRBV24-1	many	TRBJ2-2	-	TGTGCCACGTCCGGACGCCTTAACACCGGGGAGCTGTTTTTT	CATSGRLNTGELFF
TRBV5-1	-	TRBJ1-1	-	TGCGCCAGCAGTATGGGGAACACTGAAGCTTTCTTT	CASSMGNTEAFF
TRBV7-6	many	TRBJ1-1	-	TGTGCCAGCAGCTTTTCGACGGGGACTGAAGCTTTCTTT	CASSFSTGTEAFF
TRBV2	many	TRBJ2-7	-	TGTGCCAGCAGTGATGGGGCGGCCCCCTACGAGCAGTACTTC	CASSDGAAPYEQYF
TRBV6-1	many	TRBJ2-7	TRBD1	TGTGCCAGCAGGGAGGGGACAGGGTATGGCGAGCAGTACTTC	CASREGTGYGEQYF
TRBV7-9	many	TRBJ2-7	TRBD1	TGTGCCAGCAGCGCGGAGCACGGGACAGCTCCCTACGAGCAGTACTTC	CASSAEHGTAPYEQYF
TRBV9	many	TRBJ2-1	-	TGTGCCAGCAGCGTCGGTCAGCACAATGAGCAGTTCTTC	CASSVGQHNEQFF
TRBV11-2	-	TRBJ2-5	-	TGTGCCAGCAGCTTAGTATTCCAGCGCCCGCAGGGACAAGAGACCCAGTACTTC	CASSLVFQRPQGQETQYF
TRBV5-1	many	TRBJ2-7	TRBD2	TGCGCCAGCAGCTTGGCTAGCGGGGGCGACGAGCAGTACTTC	CASSLASGGDEQYF